Listed here are 25 T cell receptor beta chains from one sample, sequenced in a study of T-cell memory formation after mild COVID-19. Via MiXCR, TCRdb re-called the 5' RACE reads, giving one row per CDR3 protein. Of approximately 300,000 distinct CDR3 sequences listed, 15% to 20% are singletons. Material: PBMCs or a T cell subset sorted from them (not recorded which). The receptor set was obtained from a man between 18 and 35 years old who had mild COVID-19 (a few samples of this study predate the infection). Cell type and time point are not known.

This clonotype was observed a handful of times. At one end the junction does not follow the germline gene, possibly because of a read error. The chain is built from TRBV7-7 and TRBJ2-5; D is ambiguous. This CDR3 spans 14 amino acids. Germline V CDR1 and CDR2: SSHAT, FNYEAQ (reference sequence). As DNA, the CDR3 is TGTGCTAGCAGCTTAGGTCAGGCCCAAGAGACCCAGTACTTC. It is translated as CASSLGQAQETQYF. Looking up the rest from reference TRBV7-7 and TRBJ2-5 gives the full variable domain: GAGVSQSPRYKVTKRGQDVTLRCDPISSHATLYWYQQALGQGPEFLTYFNYEAQPDKSGLPSDRFSAERPEGSISTLTIQRTEQRDSAMYRCASSLGQAQETQYFGPGTRLLVL.

The chain recombines TRBV5-1 with TRBJ2-5; 7 nucleotides agree with TRBD2. This CDR3 comprises 16 residues. Germline CDR1 is SGHRS and CDR2 is YFSETQ. V was pared by 0 bases and J by 2 bases, with 7 bases of the junction left unmatched. CDR3 amino acids: CASSLGWASGQETQYF. In DNA, the CDR3 is TGCGCCAGCAGCTTGGGCTGGGCTAGCGGACAAGAGACCCAGTACTTC.

This clonotype was counted at least ten times. The V call is TRBV3-1, the J call TRBJ1-1, with a possible D match to TRBD1 (6 bases). The CDR3 contains 15 residues. Germline V gene lookup returns CDR1 LGHDT and CDR2 YNNKEL (reference sequence). Trimming removed 4 bases at V and 6 bases at J, with 18 bases between. The CDR3 nucleotides read TGTGCCAGCAGCCTCGCGGGTTTGGGGGCCGCTGAAGCTTTCTTT. This codes for CASSLAGLGAAEAFF.

In this sample, this clonotype turned up a few times. The chain links TRBV7-6 to TRBJ2-4; TRBD1 or TRBD2 may be the D gene (7 bases each). The V end lost 1 base, the J end lost 8 bases, and 12 bases lay between the germline ends. CDR3 length: 14 amino acids. CDR1 is SGHVS and CDR2 is FNYEAQ in the germline V gene. Written as DNA, the CDR3 is TGTGCCAGCAGCTTAGTGGCAGGGGGGGACATTCAGTACTTC. Protein product: CASSLVAGGDIQYF.

This clonotype has more than one count but fewer than ten. CDR3 protein: CASSERLAGKKETQYF. The DNA of the CDR3 is TGCGCCAGCAGCGAAAGACTAGCGGGGAAGAAAGAGACCCAGTACTTC. V is TRBV5-1 and J is TRBJ2-5, with 11 bases lining up with TRBD2. The CDR3 length is 16 residues. Germline V gene data show CDR1 as SGHRS and CDR2 as YFSETQ. With 4 bases clipped from V and 3 bases from J, the junction kept 8 bases outside the gene matches.

This clonotype was counted many times. J is TRBJ2-2 and V is TRBV12-3 or TRBV12-4; D gene unclear. There are 11 residues in the CDR3. The germline V and J ends were trimmed by 5 bases and 2 bases, with 0 bases remaining between them. CDR3 protein: CASSNTGELFF. The CDR3 bases are TGTGCCAGCAGTAACACCGGGGAGCTGTTTTTT.

The chain is built from TRBV20-1 and TRBJ1-4; D remains unclear. Germline V gene data show CDR1 as DFQATT and CDR2 as SNEGSKA (reference sequence). The CDR3 covers 15 residues. V dropped 0 bases and J dropped 5 bases, with 13 bases sitting between them. The CDR3 here is CSARDGEGPNEKLFF. For the CDR3, the DNA is TGCAGTGCTAGAGATGGGGAGGGCCCCAATGAAAAACTGTTTTTT.

Concerning this clonotype: A read error is possible here, since a much larger clone lies one base away. J is TRBJ2-5 and V is TRBV10-3; 7 bases fit TRBD2. Germline V gene lookup returns CDR1 ENHRY and CDR2 SYGVKD. The CDR3 is 12 amino acids. V shed 10 bases, J shed 4 bases, and the junction held 6 bases outside the gene matches. The CDR3 reads CASGWGGETQYF. CDR3 nucleotide sequence: TGTGCCAGCGGCTGGGGGGGAGAGACCCAGTACTTC.

This clonotype has more than one count but fewer than ten. This sequence joins TRBV28 and TRBJ2-7, with a possible D match to TRBD2 (6 bases). Deletions cut 2 bases from V and 5 bases from J, with 13 bases between. This CDR3 is 14 amino acids long. Germline V CDR1 and CDR2: MDHEN, SYDVKM. The CDR3 DNA is TGTGCCAGCAGTTTAGGGAGGAGGGTCGACGAGCAGTACGTC. As protein: CASSLGRRVDEQYV.

This clonotype was seen repeatedly, ten times or more. This chain connects TRBV5-1 to TRBJ2-5; the D call may be TRBD1 or TRBD2 (6 bases each). CDR1 SGHRS and CDR2 YFSETQ come from the germline V gene. Trimming shortened V by 0 bases and J by 4 bases, and 16 bases separated the two germline ends. CDR3 size: 16 residues. CDR3 nucleotide sequence: TGCGCCAGCAGCTTGGCCCCGGGGGCCTCAGGAGAGACCCAGTACTTC. Encoded protein: CASSLAPGASGETQYF.

V is TRBV5-6 and J is TRBJ1-5; D is unresolved. This CDR3 contains 15 residues. CDR1 is SGHDT and CDR2 is YYEEEE in the germline V gene. V was cut by 1 base and J by 4 bases, with 12 bases left in between. DNA for the CDR3: TGTGCCAGCAGCTTGAAGTCAGCCTGGAATCAGCCCCAGCATTTT. This codes for CASSLKSAWNQPQHF.

The gene calls are TRBV18 and TRBJ2-1, with D unclear. Trimming took off 2 bases at V and 8 bases at J, with 7 bases between the two ends. The CDR3 extends over 12 amino acids. Per the germline V gene, CDR1 is KGHSH and CDR2 is LQKENI. Here the CDR3 reads CASSPAKDEQFF. In nucleotides, the CDR3 is TGTGCCAGCTCACCAGCTAAGGATGAGCAGTTCTTC.

The J gene is TRBJ1-1, the V gene TRBV7-2; D call uncertain. This CDR3 region has 14 residues. The V gene's germline CDR1 is SGHTA and CDR2 FQGNSA. Trimming stripped 1 base from V and 4 bases from J, with 10 bases between. CDR3 region: CASSLDEGVTEAFF. Written as DNA, the CDR3 is TGTGCCAGCAGCTTAGACGAGGGCGTCACTGAAGCTTTCTTT.

This clonotype has ten or more counts. V usage is TRBV7-3 and J usage is TRBJ2-2; D is possibly TRBD1 or TRBD2 (5 bases each). Between the trimmed V and J ends, which lost 4 bases and 6 bases, there was a span of 15 bases. This CDR3 has 15 residues. Per the germline V gene, CDR1 is SGHTA and CDR2 is FQGTGA. CDR3 sequence (DNA): TGTGCCAGCAGCTCCACGGTGGGGACGGCCGGGGAGCTGTTTTTT. Translation gives CASSSTVGTAGELFF. Together with reference TRBV7-3 and TRBJ2-2, the CDR3 gives the full variable domain: GAGVSQTPSNKVTEKGKYVELRCDPISGHTALYWYRQSLGQGPEFLIYFQGTGAADDSGLPNDRFFAVRPEGSVSTLKIQRTERGDSAVYLCASSSTVGTAGELFFGEGSRLTVL.

This clonotype has a handful of counts. The rearrangement uses TRBV9 and TRBJ2-5; possible D gene TRBD1, 5 bases. Trimming removed 0 bases at V and 3 bases at J, with 9 bases between. The CDR3 has 14 amino acids. Per germline, CDR1 SGDLS and CDR2 YYNGEE. This CDR3 is CASSVEGREETQYF. The CDR3 nucleotides read TGTGCCAGCAGCGTAGAGGGCAGGGAAGAGACCCAGTACTTC.

The chain carries TRBV9 and TRBJ2-3; D gene uncertain. Germline V gene lookup returns CDR1 SGDLS and CDR2 YYNGEE. Between the trimmed V and J ends, which lost 0 bases and 1 base, there was a span of 6 bases. The CDR3 totals 14 residues. The DNA of the CDR3 is TGTGCCAGCAGCGTAGAGCACCGCACAGATACGCAGTATTTT. This encodes CASSVEHRTDTQYF.

The chain is built from TRBV7-2 and TRBJ1-1, with D hard to call. This CDR3 spans 13 amino acids. Germline V lookup: CDR1 SGHTA, CDR2 FQGNSA. Trimming stripped 2 bases from V and 2 bases from J, with 6 bases between. The CDR3 protein is CASSLMRNTEAFF. In DNA form, the CDR3 reads TGTGCCAGCAGCTTAATGCGTAACACTGAAGCTTTCTTT.

This clonotype was seen a few times. The genes are TRBV5-1 and TRBJ1-1; D is ambiguous. CDR1 is SGHRS and CDR2 is YFSETQ in the germline V gene. Trimming left V 1 base short and J 0 bases short, with 13 bases between. The CDR3 length is 16 residues. CDR3 DNA: TGCGCCAGCAGCTTGTCAGTGATCCATATGAACACTGAAGCTTTCTTT. Translation gives CASSLSVIHMNTEAFF.

This clonotype was counted ten times or more. The chain couples TRBV20-1 to TRBJ1-2; TRBD1 might be the D (5 bases). V was trimmed by 7 bases and J by 6 bases, leaving 12 bases between them. Germline loops: CDR1 DFQATT, CDR2 SNEGSKA (reference sequence). CDR3 size: 11 residues. This CDR3 is CSVSGANGYTF. The CDR3 bases are TGCAGTGTGAGCGGGGCGAATGGCTACACCTTC.

This clonotype was observed a handful of times. The chain has TRBV20-1 and TRBJ2-1; D may be TRBD1 or TRBD2 (6 bases each). Trimming removed 5 bases from V and 8 bases from J, with 10 bases in between. The germline V gene encodes CDR1 DFQATT and CDR2 SNEGSKA (reference sequence). The CDR3 totals 11 residues. The CDR3 protein is CSAVGGDEQFF. Here the CDR3 DNA reads TGCAGTGCTGTCGGGGGCGATGAGCAGTTCTTC.

The table lists this clonotype with many counts. The J gene is TRBJ2-1, the V gene TRBV5-7; maybe TRBD2 (5 bases). TRBV5-7 is placed among ORFs of uncertain function. The CDR3 loop spans 15 amino acids. V lost 0 bases to trimming and J lost 5 bases, with 12 bases between them. The CDR3 protein is CASSLGASRDNEQFF. The CDR3 DNA reads as TGTGCCAGCAGCTTGGGGGCTAGCCGGGACAATGAGCAGTTCTTC.

This clonotype occurred a few times. The chain couples TRBV4-2 to TRBJ2-1; possibly TRBD2 for D (6 bases). V lost 1 base and J lost 4, with 8 bases in between. The CDR3 contains 14 residues. The V gene's germline CDR1 is LGHNA and CDR2 YNFKEQ. In DNA, the CDR3 is TGTGCCAGCAGCCAAGGCGGAGGGTACAATGAGCAGTTCTTC. This encodes CASSQGGGYNEQFF.

The chain joins TRBV4-3 to TRBJ2-5, with no clear D. Germline V CDR1 and CDR2: LGHNA, YSLEER. V dropped 0 bases and J dropped 7 bases, with 6 bases sitting between them. The CDR3 contains 12 residues. The CDR3 DNA reads as TGCGCCAGCAGCCAAGAACCAGGGACCCAGTACTTC. It specifies CASSQEPGTQYF.

This rearrangement joins TRBV20-1 to TRBJ1-2; 7 bases agree with TRBD1. The CDR3 covers 14 residues. V shed 0 bases and J 6 bases; nucleotides not matched to a gene: 7. CDR1 is DFQATT, CDR2 SNEGSKA, per germline (reference sequence). The CDR3 loop is CSARDGRGPDGYTF. The DNA of the CDR3 is TGCAGTGCTAGAGATGGTAGGGGGCCGGATGGCTACACCTTC.

The chain joins TRBV5-6 to TRBJ1-2; D possibly corresponds to TRBD1 (6 bases). The CDR3 extends over 13 amino acids. V was trimmed by 5 bases and J by 7 bases, leaving 15 bases between them. Germline V gene sequence: CDR1 SGHDT, CDR2 YYEEEE. The CDR3 reads CASSVTGFLGYTF. The CDR3 DNA reads TGTGCCAGCAGTGTGACAGGATTTCTTGGCTACACCTTC.